The rows below give T cell receptor beta chains drawn from one sample of a study of shared clonotypes between healthy human individuals. TCRdb's copy holds only in-frame clones and misses some; the assay was immunoSEQ multiplex PCR. Counted here are 850,000 to 1,200,000 clones, about 80% occurring once; the ten biggest clones make up roughly 1.4%. Input material: memory CD4+ T cells sorted from blood. All receptors come from a man between 18 and 35 years old in good health. The CDR3 runs from the conserved cysteine through the conserved F or W. D genes are given only for firm matches. The size field is filled for only some rows; it gives once, few, many or a size class.

>.|TRBD1|TRBJ2-7|TRBV2|13
TGTGCCAGCAGGGATGACAGGGTGGGTGAGCAGTACTTC
CASRDDRVGEQYF
>.|TRBD1|TRBJ1-6|TRBV6-5|15
TGTGCCAGCAGTATATCCGGGACAGGGGATTCACCCCTCCACTTT
CASSISGTGDSPLHF
>.|.|TRBJ1-2|TRBV6-1|13
TGTGCCAGCAGTGAAGTGGGCCATAGTGGCTACACCTTC
CASSEVGHSGYTF
>.|.|TRBJ2-5|TRBV12-5|16
TGTGCTAGTGGTTTGGTACTAGGAGGGAGCGGTGAGACCCAGTACTTC
CASGLVLGGSGETQYF
>.|TRBD2|TRBJ2-7|TRBV6-1|20
TGTGCCAGCAGTGAAGCCAATCGGGGGTCAGCGGGAGGGGGCCGGAACGAGCAGTACTTC
CASSEANRGSAGGGRNEQYF
>many|.|TRBJ1-3|TRBV28|12
TGTGCCAGCAGAGGACGCGCAAACACCATATATTTT
CASRGRANTIYF
>once|TRBD1|TRBJ1-2|TRBV6-1|14
TGTGCCAGCAGTGCGTATGGAGGGACAGTACTTTTAACCTTC
CASSAYGGTVLLTF
>.|TRBD1|TRBJ1-6|TRBV7-9|13
TGTGCCAGCAGCCCGACAGGGTCTTCACCCCTCCACTTT
CASSPTGSSPLHF
>.|TRBD2|TRBJ2-5|TRBV7-2|16
TGTGCCAGCAGCTTAGGGGGACTAGCGGGCCAAGAGACCCAGTACTTC
CASSLGGLAGQETQYF
>.|TRBD1|TRBJ2-2|TRBV5-6|18
TGTGCCAGCAACTTGGTGGGTTATGGGACAGTTAACACCGGGGAGCTGTTTTTT
CASNLVGYGTVNTGELFF
>.|.|TRBJ2-7|TRBV18|14
TGTGCCAGCTCACGACAAGGGGACACCTACGAGCAGTACTTC
CASSRQGDTYEQYF
>.|TRBD2|TRBJ2-1|TRBV7-2|12
TGTGCCAGCAGCCCGACTAGCTATGAGCAGTTCTTC
CASSPTSYEQFF
>few|TRBD1|TRBJ1-1|TRBV19|15
TGTGCCAGTAGTCCCCAACAGGGGGCGAACACTGAAGCTTTCTTT
CASSPQQGANTEAFF
>.|.|TRBJ2-4|TRBV6-6|13
TGTGCCGCCCAACCCGGAGCCAAAAACATTCAGTACTTC
CAAQPGAKNIQYF
>.|.|TRBJ2-3|TRBV30|13
TGTGCCTGGAATGGGGGCGGGATAAATACGCAGTATTTT
CAWNGGGINTQYF
>.|.|TRBJ2-7|TRBV5-1|12
TGCGCCAGCAGCTCATCCCTAAGCGAGCAGTACTTC
CASSSSLSEQYF
>.|.|TRBJ2-7|TRBV7-9|12
TGTGCCAGCAGCTCATCCCTCTACGAGCAGTACTTC
CASSSSLYEQYF
>.|.|TRBJ1-2|TRBV30|14
TGTGCCCGCGGGGGACGATCTGACGGTGGAGGCTACACCTTC
CARGGRSDGGGYTF
>.|.|TRBJ2-5|TRBV6-5|16
TGTGCCAGCAGTTACTCCCGCCGGGGCAGGGAGAGTCCCCAGTACTTC
CASSYSRRGRESPQYF
>.|.|TRBJ2-3|TRBV5-6|16
TGTGCCAGCAGCCCATCTCCGGAGCGGACAGCAGATACGCAGTATTTT
CASSPSPERTADTQYF
>.|.|TRBJ2-7|TRBV11-3|17
TGTGCCAGCATCCCTATAAGGCTTGCTACGAGCTCCTACGAGCAGTACTTC
CASIPIRLATSSYEQYF
>.|.|TRBJ2-1|TRBV2|12
TGTGCCAGCAGGGACCCGAAAGATGAGCAGTTCTTC
CASRDPKDEQFF
>once|TRBD2|TRBJ2-7|TRBV4-1|15
TGCGCCAGCAGCGGCGGACTAGCGGGAGTCTACGAGCAGTACTTC
CASSGGLAGVYEQYF
>.|TRBD1|TRBJ2-7|TRBV7-8|13
TGTGCCAGCAGCTTTGGGGACAGGAACGAGCAGTACTTC
CASSFGDRNEQYF
>.|.|TRBJ1-6|TRBV7-2|15
TGTGCCAGCACCCTAGAGCCGGGTTATAATTCACCCCTCCACTTT
CASTLEPGYNSPLHF
>few|TRBD2|TRBJ2-1|TRBV11-1|15
TGTGCCAGCAGCTTAGGTAGCGGGGGCTACAATGAGCAGTTCTTC
CASSLGSGGYNEQFF
>many|TRBD1|TRBJ1-5|TRBV29-1|13
TGCAGCGCCCAGGGGGCTGGCAATCAGCCCCAGCATTTT
CSAQGAGNQPQHF
>.|TRBD1|TRBJ2-7|TRBV7-2|15
TGTGCCAGCAGTCTGATGACAGGGATTACCTACGAGCAGTACTTC
CASSLMTGITYEQYF
>few|.|TRBJ2-1|TRBV4-1|13
TGCGCCAGCAGCCAAGATTTAGCGAGGCAGCAGTTCTTC
CASSQDLARQQFF
>.|.|TRBJ2-7|TRBV16|16
TGTGCCAGCACCCCTTTTAATTGGGTCAGAGATTACGAGCAGTACTTC
CASTPFNWVRDYEQYF
>.|TRBD1|TRBJ1-2|TRBV2|15
TGTGCCAGCAGTGAACAGGGGGCAGCTAACTATGGCTACACCTTC
CASSEQGAANYGYTF
>.|TRBD2|TRBJ2-2|TRBV5-4|16
TGTGCCAGCAGCTCTAAAGCGGGGGGAATCACCGGGGAGCTGTTTTTT
CASSSKAGGITGELFF
>.|.|TRBJ2-7|TRBV5-1|17
TGCGCCAGCAGTTTTTCCTTTGGGGCCGGCCTCACCTACGAGCAGTACTTC
CASSFSFGAGLTYEQYF
>.|TRBD1|TRBJ1-1|TRBV5-1|15
TGCGCCAGCAGCCGATTAGGACAGGGGAACACTGAAGCTTTCTTT
CASSRLGQGNTEAFF
>few|.|TRBJ2-3|TRBV6-4|12
TGTGCCAGCAGGGCAGAAGTTGATACGCAGTATTTT
CASRAEVDTQYF
>many|.|TRBJ1-1|TRBV7-2|16
TGTGCCAGCAGCCCTAGGGGGGGGTCGCGGAACACTGAAGCTTTCTTT
CASSPRGGSRNTEAFF
>few|.|TRBJ2-1|TRBV5-1|14
TGCGCCAGCTCTAACGGCGGAGCATACAATGAGCAGTTCTTC
CASSNGGAYNEQFF
>.|.|TRBJ2-2|TRBV7-2|14
TGTGCCAGCAGCCGACTAGTTAGTGCCGGGGAGCTGTTTTTT
CASSRLVSAGELFF
>few|.|TRBJ1-1|TRBV5-4|15
TGTGCCAGCAGCTCACCAAATCTTCATGGACAGGAAGCTTTCTTT
CASSSPNLHGQEAFF
>.|TRBD2|TRBJ2-7|TRBV4-1|15
TGCGCCAGCAGGCCCGGGACTAGCGGGAACTACGAGCAGTACTTC
CASRPGTSGNYEQYF
>.|TRBD1|TRBJ2-3|TRBV5-5|13
TGTGCCAGCCGGACAGGGGGCGCAGATACGCAGTATTTT
CASRTGGADTQYF
>few|.|TRBJ1-6|TRBV18|20
TGTGCCAGCTCACGAACCGGGGGGGGTCCGCCGAGCTCCTATAATTCACCCCTCCACTTT
CASSRTGGGPPSSYNSPLHF
>.|TRBD1|TRBJ2-7|TRBV7-2|15
TGTGCCAGCAGCTCCGGACAGGGGTCGTGGTACGAGCAGTACTTC
CASSSGQGSWYEQYF
>.|TRBD2|TRBJ2-2|TRBV5-1|15
TGCGCCAGCAGCATCGGGACTAGTGGCACCGGGGAGCTGTTTTTT
CASSIGTSGTGELFF
>.|.|TRBJ2-3|TRBV6-5|14
TGTGCCAGCAGTTACCAGCTCGGGGGTCGTACGCAGTATTTT
CASSYQLGGRTQYF
>once|.|TRBJ1-1|TRBV30|15
TGTGCCTGGAGCGCTTTGGGGGGGGCGGGAACTGAAGCTTTCTTT
CAWSALGGAGTEAFF
>.|.|TRBJ2-3|TRBV2|12
TGTGCCAGCAGTGTCCGCAGAGATACGCAGTATTTT
CASSVRRDTQYF
>many|.|TRBJ1-2|TRBV30|16
TGTGCCTGGAACTCCCCTTCCAGGAGAAAAAACTATGGCTACACCTTC
CAWNSPSRRKNYGYTF